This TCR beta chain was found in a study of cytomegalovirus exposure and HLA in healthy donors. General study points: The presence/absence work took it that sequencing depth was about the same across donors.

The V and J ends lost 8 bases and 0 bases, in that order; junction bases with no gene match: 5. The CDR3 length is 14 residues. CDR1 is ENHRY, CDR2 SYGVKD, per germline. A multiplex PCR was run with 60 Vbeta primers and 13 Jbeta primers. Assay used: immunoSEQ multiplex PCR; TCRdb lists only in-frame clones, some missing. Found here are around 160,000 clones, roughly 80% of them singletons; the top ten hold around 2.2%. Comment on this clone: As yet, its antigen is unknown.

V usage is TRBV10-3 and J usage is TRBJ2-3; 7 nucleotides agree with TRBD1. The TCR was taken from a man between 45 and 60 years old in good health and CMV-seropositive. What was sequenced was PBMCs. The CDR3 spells CAISGQHSTDTQYF. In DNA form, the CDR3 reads TGTGCCATCTCGGGACAGCACAGCACAGATACGCAGTATTTT.